The 19 T cell receptor beta chains listed next were all sequenced from one sample in a study of shared clonotypes between healthy human individuals. Here immunoSEQ multiplex PCR was the method, and the copy in TCRdb shows in-frame clones only, minus some. The table records a few hundred thousand clones, approximately 80% of them present only once. Sequencing was performed on PBMCs. All receptors come from a woman aged 40 to 50 in good health. Some clones in this sample may be carry-over from other donors' samples.

The chain uses TRBV19 and TRBJ2-7; 8 positions match TRBD2. This CDR3 comprises 17 residues. The junction had 13 bases not matched to a gene; V was cut back by 5 bases and J by 1 base. Germline CDR1 and CDR2: LNHDA and SQIVND (reference sequence). The CDR3: CASSSRTSGLRSYEQYF. DNA of the CDR3: TGTGCCAGTAGTTCAAGAACTAGCGGATTACGGTCCTACGAGCAGTACTTC.

A word on this clone: This may be a read error, as it is one base from a much larger clone. V is TRBV5-4 and J is TRBJ2-5; no definite D call. CDR1 and CDR2 from the germline V gene are SGHNT and YYREEE (reference sequence). V was trimmed by 4 bases and J by 11 bases, leaving 15 bases between them. The CDR3 is made up of 12 amino acids. In nucleotides, the CDR3 is TGTGCCAGCAGCAGCCCGAATAACGCGCAGTACTTC. It specifies CASSSPNNAQYF.

This clone was seen a few times. A read error may be the cause here, since a much bigger clone is one base away. This same CDR3 is encoded by further DNA sequences in the sample. This rearrangement joins TRBV30 to TRBJ1-1; perhaps TRBD1 as D (5 bases). In germline, CDR1 is GTSNPN, CDR2 SVGIG (reference sequence). The CDR3 is made up of 13 amino acids. The CDR3 sequence: CAWSIDSGTEAFF. The CDR3, as DNA: TGTGCCTGGAGTATAGACAGTGGGACTGAAGCCTTCTTT.

The chain recombines TRBV6-1 with TRBJ2-1; TRBD2 might be the D (6 bases). The germline V and J ends were trimmed by 10 bases and 4 bases, with 20 bases remaining between them. CDR3 length: 15 amino acids. Germline V lookup: CDR1 MNHNS, CDR2 SASEGT. CDR3 bases: TGTGCCACCTGCCGGTTGACGGGAGAGTACAATGAGCAGTTCTTC. Translation gives CATCRLTGEYNEQFF.

The chain is built from TRBV7-2 and TRBJ2-7; 9 positions match TRBD2. V was clipped by 2 bases and J by 4 bases; unmatched bases: 6. Germline V gene data show CDR1 as SGHTA and CDR2 as FQGNSA. The CDR3 is 15 residues long. CDR3 sequence: CASSLNGGRGYEQYF. The CDR3, as DNA: TGTGCCAGCAGCTTAAATGGCGGGAGGGGGTACGAGCAGTACTTC.

This clone came up once. This chain uses TRBV6-1 with TRBJ1-5; 8 nucleotides align to TRBD1. This CDR3 spans 15 amino acids. Germline V gives CDR1 MNHNS, CDR2 SASEGT. The trim removed 4 bases at V and 7 bases at J, leaving 9 bases unmatched. CDR3 bases: TGTGCCAGCAGTGTTTCAGGGGGCGCAGGGCAGCCCCAGCATTTT. Translated: CASSVSGGAGQPQHF.

The genes are TRBV18 and TRBJ1-2; possibly TRBD1 for D (5 bases). The germline gives CDR1 KGHSH, CDR2 LQKENI. V dropped 5 bases and J dropped 6 bases, with 13 bases sitting between them. CDR3 length equals 13 residues. DNA of the CDR3: TGTGCCAGCTCAGCAGGGATGTCGGATGGCTACACCTTC. Amino acid sequence: CASSAGMSDGYTF.

The chain employs TRBV7-8 and TRBJ1-4, with no clear D. This CDR3 is 13 amino acids long. V was pared by 6 bases and J by 10 bases, with 15 bases between. Germline V gives CDR1 SGHVS, CDR2 FQNEAQ. Here the CDR3 DNA reads TGTGCCAGCAGTCCTTACCTTGTAGGAAAACTGTTTTTT. It yields the protein CASSPYLVGKLFF.

The chain employs TRBV6-5 and TRBJ2-1; D is uncertain. The germline V gene encodes CDR1 MNHEY and CDR2 SVGAGI. The CDR3 totals 13 residues. Between the trimmed V and J ends, which lost 0 bases and 5 bases, there was a span of 5 bases. The CDR3 DNA is TGTGCCAGCAGTTACTCAGAGAACAATGAGCAGTTCTTC. Its translation is CASSYSENNEQFF.

With regard to this clone: This likely traces to a read error, being one base from a far larger clone. In DNA form, the CDR3 reads TGTGCCTGGAGTATGGGGGAGATGAACACTGAAGCTTTCTTT. Residues: CAWSMGEMNTEAFF. The chain employs TRBV30 and TRBJ1-1; tentative D call: TRBD1 (5 bases). From germline, CDR1 is GTSNPN and CDR2 SVGIG (reference sequence). This CDR3 comprises 14 residues. V was shortened by 2 bases and J by 0 bases, with 10 bases between the two germline ends.

The chain recombines TRBV30 with TRBJ2-7; TRBD2 agrees at 13 bases. The CDR3 is 14 residues long. V lost 2 bases, J lost 9 bases, and 7 bases stayed unmatched. The V gene's germline CDR1 is GTSNPN and CDR2 SVGIG (reference sequence). DNA of the CDR3: TGTGCCTGGAGTTTAGGACTAGCGGGAGTGGTGCAGTACTTC. Protein sequence: CAWSLGLAGVVQYF.

The sample holds one count of this clone. This rearrangement joins TRBV4-2 to TRBJ1-1; no clear D gene. Trimming pared 3 bases from V and 3 bases from J, leaving 14 bases between. Germline V gene data show CDR1 as LGHNA and CDR2 as YNFKEQ. The CDR3 loop spans 15 amino acids. The CDR3 sequence is CASSQWTTPDTEAFF. The DNA of the CDR3 is TGTGCCAGCAGCCAGTGGACTACCCCTGACACTGAAGCTTTCTTT.

The sample holds one count of this clone. A much larger clonotype is one base distant, so this may be a read error. Different DNA sequences within this sample yield the same CDR3. The CDR3 DNA is TGTGCCAGCGGAGCGGGAGAAGTGCGAGAGACCCAGTACTTC. This encodes CASGAGEVRETQYF. This chain connects TRBV6-5 to TRBJ2-5; 8 bases line up with TRBD2. The CDR3 runs to 14 residues. The junction had 9 bases not matched to a gene; V was cut back by 8 bases and J by 4 bases. Germline lookup yields CDR1 MNHEY and CDR2 SVGAGI.

V is TRBV6-1 and J is TRBJ2-1; 9 positions agree with TRBD2. Germline CDR1 is MNHNS and CDR2 is SASEGT. The CDR3 is made up of 14 amino acids. Unmatched junction bases numbered 7, after V lost 7 bases and J lost 6 bases. CDR3 DNA: TGTGCCAGCACGGGAATTAGCGGGAGCAATGAGCAGTTCTTC. As protein: CASTGISGSNEQFF.

This clone showed up many times. The J gene is TRBJ2-7, the V gene TRBV29-1; no clear D gene. The CDR3 sequence is 12 residues long. Germline assignment: CDR1 SQVTM and CDR2 ANQGSEA. V lost 6 bases to trimming and J lost 2 bases, with 11 bases between them. The CDR3 is CSVAHGPYEQYF. DNA for the CDR3: TGCAGCGTCGCTCATGGCCCCTACGAGCAGTACTTC.

In regard to this clone: A much larger clone lies one base from this, so it may be a read error. The chain recombines TRBV28 with TRBJ2-7, with a weak D call TRBD2 (6 bases). V lost 7 bases, J lost 3 bases, and 22 bases lay in between. The CDR3 is 16 amino acids. CDR1 is MDHEN and CDR2 is SYDVKM in the germline V gene. CDR3 protein: CASMSAWAGTYYEQYF. The CDR3 DNA is TGTGCCAGCATGTCTGCGTGGGCAGGGACTTACTACGAGCAGTACTTC.

This clone was recorded a few times. V usage is TRBV9 and J usage is TRBJ1-1; D is unclear. This CDR3 has 14 amino acids. The germline CDR1 and CDR2 sequences are SGDLS and YYNGEE. Between the trimmed V and J ends, which lost 3 bases and 7 bases, there was a span of 16 bases. The CDR3 nucleotides read TGTGCCAGCAGCGGAGGTCCGGCAGCCGATGAAGCTTTCTTT. It encodes CASSGGPAADEAFF.

The genes are TRBV6-4 and TRBJ1-3, with D perhaps TRBD1 (6 bases). This CDR3 has 15 residues. CDR1 is MRHNA, CDR2 SNTAGT, per germline. The V end was cut by 4 bases, the J end by 8 bases, with 18 bases between. CDR3 in DNA: TGTGCCAGCAGTGCCCACGCGACAGGATCGGACACCATATATTTT. Its protein is CASSAHATGSDTIYF.

V usage is TRBV27 and J usage is TRBJ2-1; D assignment may be TRBD1 or TRBD2 (5 bases each). Per germline, CDR1 MNHEY and CDR2 SMNVEV (reference sequence). Trimming shortened V by 3 bases and J by 6 bases, and 9 bases separated the two germline ends. This CDR3 region has 13 residues. The CDR3 loop reads CASSLGPRNEQFF. CDR3 in DNA: TGTGCCAGCAGTTTGGGACCCCGCAATGAGCAGTTCTTC.